Listed here are 7 T cell receptor beta chains from one sample, sequenced in a study of breast tumors, draining lymph nodes, adjacent tissues. One entry per CDR3 protein, called by TCRdb with MiXCR from the multiplex PCR reads. The repertoire includes about 89,000 distinct CDR3 sequences, around 28% of them detected once, and more than 7% sits in the top ten. The lymph nodes were axillary draining lymph nodes from breast cancer patients. Sequenced material: axillary lymph node tissue. The receptors were gathered from a female donor with breast cancer. Some clones in this sample may be carry-over from other donors' samples.

This rearrangement joins TRBV10-2 to TRBJ2-3; weak D call: TRBD2 (5 bases). Per the germline V gene, CDR1 is WSHSY and CDR2 is SAAADI. V gave up 5 bases and J gave up 2 bases, with 11 bases separating them. The CDR3 is made up of 14 amino acids. CDR3 nucleotide sequence: TGCGCCAGCAGTAGCTCTCGGGACACAGATACGCAGTATTTT. Translated: CASSSSRDTDTQYF.

The chain couples TRBV9 to TRBJ2-3, with 10 bases that match TRBD1. Germline CDR1 is SGDLS and CDR2 is YYNGEE. The J segment lost 1 base and the V segment lost 7 bases, leaving 18 bases of the junction unmatched. The CDR3 runs to 19 residues. Here the CDR3 DNA reads TGTGCCAGCTCTCCGTCGATCGGACAGGGGGGATCGGGCACAGATACGCAGTATTTT. Residues: CASSPSIGQGGSGTDTQYF.

In its sample, this clonotype was seen many times. J is TRBJ1-2 and V is TRBV11-3; D gene ambiguous. The CDR3 consists of 12 residues. V was cut by 6 bases and J by 8 bases, with 13 bases left in between. Per the germline V gene, CDR1 is SGHNT and CDR2 is YENEEA. CDR3 nucleotides: TGTGCCAGCAGTATACTTGGGAGGGGCTACACCTTC. This codes for CASSILGRGYTF.

This clonotype was observed at least ten times. J is TRBJ1-5 and V is TRBV12-3 or TRBV12-4; D ambiguous. V lost 5 bases and J 9 bases, leaving 11 bases between the germline ends. The CDR3 totals 12 residues. This CDR3 reads CASSPFRGPQHF. The CDR3 coding sequence is TGTGCCAGCAGTCCCTTTCGTGGGCCCCAGCATTTT.

Worth noting for this clonotype: The junction departs from germline at one end; a sequencing error may be responsible. V and J are TRBV20-1 and TRBJ2-7, with D maybe TRBD2 (5 bases). Looked up from germline, CDR1 is DFQATT and CDR2 is SNEGSKA (reference sequence). CDR3 length: 13 amino acids. CDR3 DNA sequence: TGCAGTGCCAGTGTTGGGAGCTCCTACGCGCAGTACTTC. Protein: CSASVGSSYAQYF.

In this sample, this clonotype turned up many times. The CDR3: CATSEWGSNQPQHF. The CDR3 DNA is TGTGCCACCAGTGAGTGGGGAAGCAATCAGCCCCAGCATTTT. The chain recombines TRBV24-1 with TRBJ1-5; D is undetermined. This CDR3 is 14 amino acids long. V was pared by 4 bases and J by 1 base, with 7 bases between. Germline CDR1 and CDR2: KGHDR and SFDVKD.

This clonotype was recorded at least ten times. The V gene is TRBV29-1, the J gene TRBJ2-7, with D uncertain. Germline lookup yields CDR1 SQVTM and CDR2 ANQGSEA. Trimming stripped 4 bases from V and 0 bases from J, with 10 bases between. This CDR3 has 13 amino acids. CDR3 sequence reads: CSVALPNSYEQYF. Written as DNA, the CDR3 is TGCAGCGTTGCCCTCCCCAACTCCTACGAGCAGTACTTC.